This T cell receptor beta chain was retrieved from a study of metastatic and nonmetastatic thyroid tumors. Notes on the study in general: Reported TCR beta diversity, measured in blood and tumor, was significantly higher for malignant thyroid tumors than for benign nodules.

Every patient was untreated before thyroid surgery. The table lists this clone with a few counts. What it recognizes is unknown. As originally analysed: Using the CDR3 differences seen across clinicopathological groups, the authors built a distant-metastasis classifier for papillary thyroid cancer, which was meant to discriminate distant-metastatic patients. From the PCR reads, TCRdb re-called clones with MiXCR. TCRdb, not the original authors, processed these V and J calls. There are fewer than 4,500 clones in the sample; 35% occur only once, and approximately 14% lies in the top ten. The CDR3 is made up of 14 amino acids. The V gene lost 4 bases and the J gene lost 5 bases, with 12 bases spanning the gap. CDR1 is GTSNPN and CDR2 is SVGIG in the germline V gene (reference sequence).

Input material: adjacent normal tissue. The chain combines TRBV30 with TRBJ1-6; D gene unclear. The source of this sequence is a male donor with papillary thyroid cancer or a benign thyroid nodule (not recorded which). Some clones in this sample may be carry-over from other donors' samples. This CDR3 reads CAWIVASNNSPLHF. The CDR3 DNA follows: TGTGCCTGGATCGTGGCAAGTAATAATTCACCCCTCCACTTT.